Each of the 21 T cell receptor beta chains below was sequenced from the same sample in a study of shared clonotypes between healthy human individuals. TCRdb's copy holds only in-frame clones and misses some; the assay was immunoSEQ multiplex PCR. The sample has approximately 720,000 clones; 60% to 80% are singletons. What was sequenced was memory CD4+ T cells sorted from blood. Subset reported: CD45RA-negative fraction. The receptors originated from a woman under 40 in good health.

This clone was detected many times. This chain links TRBV6-5 with TRBJ2-2, with 10 bases fitting TRBD2. The CDR3 sequence is 15 residues long. After removal of 2 bases from V and 3 bases from J, the junction contained 0 bases not matched to a gene. CDR1 is MNHEY, CDR2 SVGAGI, per germline. CDR3 in amino acids: CASSYGTSDTGELFF. In DNA, the CDR3 is TGTGCCAGCAGTTACGGGACTAGCGACACCGGGGAGCTGTTTTTT.

This chain links TRBV7-2 with TRBJ1-3, with D uncertain. Germline assignment: CDR1 SGHTA and CDR2 FQGNSA. Trimming stripped 0 bases from V and 8 bases from J, with 5 bases between. The CDR3 consists of 12 residues. CDR3 coding DNA: TGTGCCAGCAGCTTAGCCAGTGACACCATATATTTT. Translated: CASSLASDTIYF.

The J gene is TRBJ2-7, the V gene TRBV28, with a weak D call TRBD2 (6 bases). V was cut by 5 bases and J by 4 bases, with 18 bases left in between. Per the germline V gene, CDR1 is MDHEN and CDR2 is SYDVKM. The CDR3 spans 15 residues. The CDR3 spells CASSQPGLSYYEQYF. CDR3 sequence (DNA): TGTGCCAGCAGTCAACCGGGACTCTCTTATTACGAGCAGTACTTC.

This chain uses TRBV10-2 with TRBJ1-1; D is unclear. The ends were cut back, 4 bases at V and 1 base at J, with 10 bases in the middle. Per germline, CDR1 WSHSY and CDR2 SAAADI. The CDR3 is 14 residues long. CDR3 sequence (DNA): TGCGCCAGCAGTGCAGCGGCCGGGAACACTGAAGCTTTCTTT. Protein sequence: CASSAAAGNTEAFF.

This chain connects TRBV7-2 to TRBJ1-3, with a weak D call TRBD1 (5 bases). The CDR3 has 16 amino acids. Germline V lookup: CDR1 SGHTA, CDR2 FQGNSA. Trimming left V 2 bases short and J 0 bases short, with 11 bases between. The CDR3 loop reads CASSLTPGLSGNTIYF. The CDR3 nucleotides are TGTGCCAGCAGCTTAACCCCGGGGCTCTCTGGAAACACCATATATTTT.

A note on this clone: Other DNA sequences in the sample encode the same CDR3. The gene calls are TRBV10-1 and TRBJ1-1, with unresolved D. From germline, CDR1 is WNHNN and CDR2 SYGVQD (reference sequence). Trimming took off 3 bases at V and 2 bases at J, with 7 bases between the two ends. This CDR3 is built from 13 residues. CDR3 in DNA: TGCGCCAGCAGTGATTCACTTAACACTGAAGCTTTCTTT. Translation gives CASSDSLNTEAFF.

This sequence joins TRBV5-4 and TRBJ1-2; D not certain. The CDR3 spans 15 residues. Germline lookup yields CDR1 SGHNT and CDR2 YYREEE (reference sequence). V shed 2 bases and J shed 5 bases, with 16 bases lying between them. CDR3 sequence (DNA): TGTGCCAGCAGCTTCGATGGGAAAAATTGGTATGGCTACACCTTC. It is translated as CASSFDGKNWYGYTF.

The V gene is TRBV28, the J gene TRBJ1-2; TRBD1 matches 10 bases. This CDR3 has 17 residues. V lost 4 bases and J lost 2; bases outside the gene matches: 10. The germline V gene has CDR1 MDHEN and CDR2 SYDVKM. In DNA, the CDR3 is TGTGCCAGCAGTTCGGACAGCGGGACAGGGGAAAACTATGGCTACACCTTC. Encoded protein: CASSSDSGTGENYGYTF.

The V call is TRBV28, the J call TRBJ1-2; D ambiguous. The CDR3 loop spans 12 amino acids. CDR1 is MDHEN, CDR2 SYDVKM, per germline. Between the trimmed V and J ends, which lost 5 bases and 5 bases, there was a span of 9 bases. CDR3 DNA sequence: TGTGCCAGCAGTACCAATCCTTATGGCTACACCTTC. This translates into CASSTNPYGYTF.

This chain joins TRBV19 and TRBJ2-2; no clear D. CDR3 size: 17 residues. In germline, CDR1 is LNHDA, CDR2 SQIVND (reference sequence). V dropped 3 bases and J dropped 0 bases, with 14 bases sitting between them. CDR3 in DNA: TGTGCCAGTAGTATCTGGGCCTTAGCCACGAACACCGGGGAGCTGTTTTTT. This gives the protein CASSIWALATNTGELFF.

The chain uses TRBV28 and TRBJ2-3; D is ambiguous. From germline, CDR1 is MDHEN and CDR2 SYDVKM. The CDR3 extends over 16 amino acids. The germline V and J ends were trimmed by 5 bases and 0 bases, with 15 bases remaining between them. The CDR3 DNA follows: TGTGCCAGCAGTGATCAGTACGGCTCTAGCACAGATACGCAGTATTTT. Translation gives CASSDQYGSSTDTQYF. Based on the CDR3 plus reference TRBV28 and TRBJ2-3, the full variable domain is DVKVTQSSRYLVKRTGEKVFLECVQDMDHENMFWYRQDPGLGLRLIYFSYDVKMKEKGDIPEGYSVSREKKERFSLILESASTNQTSMYLCASSDQYGSSTDTQYFGPGTRLTVL.

The gene calls are TRBV21-1 and TRBJ1-5. TRBV21-1 is shown as a pseudogene. The CDR3 totals 16 residues. The CDR3 spells CASSKALRRLDQPQHF. Written as DNA, the CDR3 is TGTGCCAGCAGCAAGGCGTTGAGGAGGTTGGATCAGCCCCAGCATTTT.

The table lists this clone with a few counts. The rearrangement joins TRBV11-3 to TRBJ1-2, with D unresolved. Deletions cut 0 bases from V and 4 bases from J, with 21 bases between. This CDR3 region has 18 residues. Germline CDR1 is SGHNT and CDR2 is YENEEA. The CDR3 sequence is CASSLDRAAISPPYGYTF. The CDR3 DNA is TGTGCCAGCAGCTTAGATCGGGCTGCCATTAGTCCGCCCTATGGCTACACCTTC. Drawing the rest from reference TRBV11-3 and TRBJ1-2, the complete variable domain is EAGVVQSPRYKIIEKKQPVAFWCNPISGHNTLYWYLQNLGQGPELLIRYENEEAVDDSQLPKDRFSAERLKGVDSTLKIQPAELGDSAVYLCASSLDRAAISPPYGYTFGSGTRLTVV.

V and J are TRBV7-2 and TRBJ2-1; tentatively, D is TRBD1 (6 bases). The CDR3 consists of 18 residues. Trimming removed 2 bases from V and 0 bases from J, with 17 bases in between. Germline assignment: CDR1 SGHTA and CDR2 FQGNSA. CDR3 region: CASSLYPIQGGSYNEQFF. The CDR3 DNA sequence: TGTGCCAGCAGCTTATACCCCATACAAGGGGGCTCCTACAATGAGCAGTTCTTC.

This chain connects TRBV27 to TRBJ2-7; 8 positions match TRBD2. Trimming at V came to 4 bases and at J to 0 bases, leaving 11 bases not matched to a gene. CDR1 is MNHEY, CDR2 SMNVEV, per germline (reference sequence). The CDR3 is made up of 17 amino acids. CDR3 amino acids: CASSSSRGLGYSYEQYF. The CDR3 DNA follows: TGTGCCAGCAGTTCGTCTAGGGGACTAGGGTACTCCTACGAGCAGTACTTC.

V gene TRBV7-2 combines with J gene TRBJ1-1; D is perhaps TRBD1 (6 bases). There are 19 residues in the CDR3. CDR1 and CDR2 (germline): SGHTA, FQGNSA. With 4 bases removed from V and 1 base from J, the gap between germline ends came to 25 bases. Written as DNA, the CDR3 is TGTGCCAGCAGCTCTCCCAACTCTAGGGGGACTATCGCGAACACTGAAGCTTTCTTT. As protein: CASSSPNSRGTIANTEAFF.

The chain couples TRBV11-3 to TRBJ1-1; D remains ambiguous. V lost 5 bases and J 7 bases, leaving 11 bases between the germline ends. Germline V CDR1 and CDR2: SGHNT, YENEEA. This CDR3 spans 12 amino acids. Written as DNA, the CDR3 is TGTGCCAGCAGCAATACCAACGGTGAAGCTTTCTTT. As protein: CASSNTNGEAFF.

The chain employs TRBV2 and TRBJ2-7; 7 bases line up with TRBD1. With V trimmed by 8 bases and J by 0 bases, 4 bases remained unmatched. Germline values: CDR1 SNHLY, CDR2 FYNNEI. The CDR3 has 13 amino acids. The CDR3 nucleotides are TGTGCCAGCGCCGACAGGGCCTCCTACGAGCAGTACTTC. It codes for CASADRASYEQYF.

Note on this clone: This specimen includes other DNA sequences encoding the same CDR3. The gene calls are TRBV19 and TRBJ2-7; the D is unclear. Trimming removed 2 bases at V and 0 bases at J, with 8 bases between. The CDR3 loop spans 14 amino acids. Looked up from germline, CDR1 is LNHDA and CDR2 is SQIVND (reference sequence). The CDR3 region is CASSITGPSYEQYF. CDR3 coding DNA: TGTGCCAGTAGTATAACGGGCCCCTCCTACGAGCAGTACTTC.

The chain joins TRBV7-9 to TRBJ2-1; D might be TRBD2 (6 bases). Per the germline V gene, CDR1 is SEHNR and CDR2 is FQNEAQ (reference sequence). V dropped 5 bases and J dropped 5 bases, with 19 bases sitting between them. The CDR3 has 16 amino acids. In DNA form, the CDR3 reads TGTGCCAGCAGCCTCTACGGCGGGGCCAGGGACAATGAGCAGTTCTTC. Translated, it gives CASSLYGGARDNEQFF.

The V gene is TRBV5-1, the J gene TRBJ1-1; D not resolved. Germline CDR1 is SGHRS and CDR2 is YFSETQ. The V end lost 3 bases, the J end lost 1 base, and 16 bases lay between the germline ends. The CDR3 runs 16 residues. The CDR3, as DNA: TGCGCCAGCAGCTCCCGGACGTCCGACTGGAACACTGAAGCTTTCTTT. Its translation is CASSSRTSDWNTEAFF.